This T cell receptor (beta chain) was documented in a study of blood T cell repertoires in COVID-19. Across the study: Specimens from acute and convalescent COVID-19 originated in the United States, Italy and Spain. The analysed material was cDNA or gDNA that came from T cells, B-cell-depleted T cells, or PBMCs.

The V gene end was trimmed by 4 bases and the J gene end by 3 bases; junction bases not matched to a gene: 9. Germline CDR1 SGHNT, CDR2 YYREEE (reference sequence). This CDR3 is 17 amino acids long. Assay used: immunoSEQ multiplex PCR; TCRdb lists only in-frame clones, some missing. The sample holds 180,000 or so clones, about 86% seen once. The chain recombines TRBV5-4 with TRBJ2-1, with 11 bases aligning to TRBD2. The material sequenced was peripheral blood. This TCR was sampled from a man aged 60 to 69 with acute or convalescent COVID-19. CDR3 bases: TGTGCCAGCAGCCGCCGGACTAGCGGGTCCCTCTACAATGAGCAGTTCTTC. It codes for CASSRRTSGSLYNEQFF. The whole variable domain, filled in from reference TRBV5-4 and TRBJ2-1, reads ETGVTQSPTHLIKTRGQQVTLRCSSQSGHNTVSWYQQALGQGPQFIFQYYREEENGRGNFPPRFSGLQFPNYSSELNVNALELDDSALYLCASSRRTSGSLYNEQFFGPGTRLTVL.